This TCR beta chain is from a study of OX40 agonist ivuxolimab in advanced cancers. Germline V gene data show CDR1 as SSHAT and CDR2 as FNYEAQ (reference sequence). This CDR3 contains 14 residues. Using immunoSEQ multiplex PCR, the repertoire was profiled, and TCRdb retains in-frame clones only, with some absent. This table has roughly 92,000 clones, 91% appearing once. Note on this clone: The junction differs from germline at one of its ends, possibly a read error.

This TCR derives from an adult with an advanced solid tumor such as melanoma, head and neck, liver or kidney cancer. The source was CD4+ or CD8+ T cells sorted from blood, collected in a trial of the OX40 agonist ivuxolimab. V and J are TRBV7-7 and TRBJ2-5; no reliable D call. DNA for the CDR3: TGTGCTAGCAGCTTAGTCGGGCCACAAGAGACCCAGTACTTC. Protein sequence: CASSLVGPQETQYF.